These 30 T cell receptor beta chains were sequenced from one sample in a study of T cell responses to AZD1222 COVID-19 vaccine. TCRdb's copy holds only in-frame clones and misses some; the assay was immunoSEQ multiplex PCR. Here the sample spans roughly 150,000 clones, 90% to 95% being singletons. This material consisted of peripheral blood, taken on day 0 of AZD1222 vaccination. The receptors were gathered from an adult in good health.

The chain combines TRBV28 with TRBJ2-7; D remains ambiguous. The CDR3 runs to 14 residues. With 2 bases removed from V and 3 bases from J, the gap between germline ends came to 11 bases. Per germline, CDR1 MDHEN and CDR2 SYDVKM. The CDR3 loop reads CASSLNPDYYEQYF. The CDR3 nucleotides read TGTGCCAGCAGTTTAAACCCGGATTACTACGAGCAGTACTTC.

This chain's CDR3 is CASSWDRSTNTEAFF. The CDR3 bases are TGTGCCAGCAGTTGGGACAGGTCCACAAACACTGAAGCTTTCTTT. V and J are TRBV28 and TRBJ1-1, with 8 bases lining up with TRBD1. J was trimmed by 2 bases and V by 4 bases; bases with no gene match: 6. Germline loops: CDR1 MDHEN, CDR2 SYDVKM. The CDR3 is 15 amino acids.

The chain is built from TRBV27 and TRBJ1-1, with D unclear. This CDR3 is 15 amino acids long. V was pared by 8 bases and J by 2 bases, with 18 bases between. The germline V gene has CDR1 MNHEY and CDR2 SMNVEV (reference sequence). Here the CDR3 DNA reads TGTGCCAGCCACATTGTTCGGGGAAAAAACACTGAAGCTTTCTTT. This translates into CASHIVRGKNTEAFF.

The chain has TRBV29-1 and TRBJ2-5; D tentatively reads TRBD1 or TRBD2 (5 bases each). Trimming took off 3 bases at V and 1 base at J, with 9 bases between the two ends. Germline V gene lookup returns CDR1 SQVTM and CDR2 ANQGSEA. The CDR3 has 13 residues. The CDR3 is CSVDTGAQETQYF. CDR3 nucleotide sequence: TGCAGCGTTGATACCGGGGCCCAAGAGACCCAGTACTTC.

This chain connects TRBV7-2 to TRBJ2-5; the D call may be TRBD1 or TRBD2 (5 bases each). Germline V lookup: CDR1 SGHTA, CDR2 FQGNSA. Trimming took off 0 bases at V and 2 bases at J, with 16 bases between the two ends. The CDR3 contains 17 residues. The CDR3 DNA reads TGTGCCAGCAGCTTAGCGCATGTGGGGGTGGGACAAGAGACCCAGTACTTC. Amino acid sequence: CASSLAHVGVGQETQYF.

The chain joins TRBV27 to TRBJ1-1; possible D gene TRBD1, 6 bases. The V gene lost 1 base and the J gene lost 8 bases, with 14 bases spanning the gap. Per the germline V gene, CDR1 is MNHEY and CDR2 is SMNVEV (reference sequence). The CDR3 covers 14 residues. This chain's CDR3 is CASSLWPKGQEAFF. The CDR3 coding sequence is TGTGCCAGCAGTTTATGGCCCAAAGGACAGGAAGCTTTCTTT.

Note on this clone: At the DNA level, this CDR3 is encoded by other sequences in the same sample as well. The chain combines TRBV28 with TRBJ2-5; D is perhaps TRBD1 (6 bases). Deletions cut 3 bases from V and 5 bases from J, with 13 bases between. The CDR3 consists of 14 residues. The V gene's germline CDR1 is MDHEN and CDR2 SYDVKM. The CDR3 protein is CASSLSQGRETQYF. The DNA for the CDR3 is TGTGCCAGCAGTTTGAGTCAGGGGCGCGAGACCCAGTACTTC.

The chain joins TRBV2 to TRBJ1-2; D is unclear. Germline V CDR1 and CDR2: SNHLY, FYNNEI. The CDR3 totals 12 residues. Trimming removed 10 bases at V and 4 bases at J, with 13 bases between. In DNA, the CDR3 is TGTGCCACCGCCAAGGAGGGCTATGGCTACACCTTC. Amino acids: CATAKEGYGYTF.

The chain carries TRBV27 and TRBJ2-3; D may be TRBD1 (6 bases). CDR3 length equals 15 residues. Trimming cost V 2 bases and J 5 bases, with 14 bases left between them. Germline V CDR1 and CDR2: MNHEY, SMNVEV (reference sequence). The CDR3 coding sequence is TGTGCCAGCAGTTTACAGGGGATTGTGGGAGATACGCAGTATTTT. Protein product: CASSLQGIVGDTQYF.

About this clone: The sample holds other DNA sequences that translate to the same CDR3. The V and J genes are TRBV28 and TRBJ1-5; D unresolved. Germline-derived CDR1 and CDR2 are MDHEN and SYDVKM. This CDR3 spans 15 amino acids. V lost 2 bases, J lost 1 base, and 9 bases lay in between. As DNA, the CDR3 is TGTGCCAGCAGTTTAACCGGAGGGAGCAATCAGCCCCAGCATTTT. Residues: CASSLTGGSNQPQHF. The complete variable domain, with remaining parts taken from reference TRBV28 and TRBJ1-5, reads DVKVTQSSRYLVKRTGEKVFLECVQDMDHENMFWYRQDPGLGLRLIYFSYDVKMKEKGDIPEGYSVSREKKERFSLILESASTNQTSMYLCASSLTGGSNQPQHFGDGTRLSIL.

The chain joins TRBV2 to TRBJ2-6, with D possibly matching TRBD2 (5 bases). This CDR3 contains 14 residues. Germline V CDR1 and CDR2: SNHLY, FYNNEI. Trimming pared 6 bases from V and 1 base from J, leaving 7 bases between. CDR3 protein: CASRPGSGANVLTF. The CDR3 DNA sequence: TGTGCCAGCAGGCCGGGATCTGGGGCCAACGTCCTGACTTTC.

The rearrangement links TRBV7-2 to TRBJ2-5; D possibly corresponds to TRBD1 (6 bases). The CDR3 runs to 16 residues. Germline loops: CDR1 SGHTA, CDR2 FQGNSA. Trimming took 0 bases from V and 1 from J, leaving 12 bases between them. In DNA, the CDR3 is TGTGCCAGCAGCTTAGCGGTGACAGGTTCCCAAGAGACCCAGTACTTC. Protein product: CASSLAVTGSQETQYF.

The J gene is TRBJ1-1, the V gene TRBV29-1, with D unresolved. In germline, CDR1 is SQVTM, CDR2 ANQGSEA. Trimming shortened V by 3 bases and J by 7 bases, and 3 bases separated the two germline ends. The CDR3 consists of 9 residues. The CDR3 DNA is TGCAGCGTTGACAGTGAAGCTTTCTTT. This sequence encodes CSVDSEAFF.

The CDR3 DNA reads TGTGCCAGCAGTTTCCCGGGTCTACCGCGGGGTTCACCCCTCCACTTT. As protein: CASSFPGLPRGSPLHF. The chain links TRBV28 to TRBJ1-6; D is ambiguous. The CDR3 has 16 residues. The germline V gene encodes CDR1 MDHEN and CDR2 SYDVKM. V was clipped by 3 bases and J by 9 bases, with 18 bases between them.

The chain recombines TRBV3-1 (or the pseudogene TRBV3-2) with TRBJ2-3; 9 nucleotides agree with TRBD2. Per the germline V gene, CDR1 is LGHDT and CDR2 is YNNKEL (reference sequence). The CDR3 is 16 amino acids. The trim removed 0 bases at V and 4 bases at J, leaving 5 bases unmatched. The CDR3 sequence: CASSQDKGLAPDTQYF. DNA of the CDR3: TGTGCCAGCAGCCAAGATAAGGGACTAGCCCCAGATACGCAGTATTTT.

This chain joins TRBV28 and TRBJ1-4; no reliable D call. The germline CDR1 and CDR2 sequences are MDHEN and SYDVKM. The V gene lost 8 bases and the J gene lost 4 bases, with 11 bases spanning the gap. The CDR3 covers 13 residues. The CDR3 nucleotides are TGTGCCAGCCAATATCCGGTTAATGAAAAACTGTTTTTT. Its translation is CASQYPVNEKLFF.

This chain links TRBV19 with TRBJ2-1; perhaps TRBD2 as D (5 bases). Germline V gene data show CDR1 as LNHDA and CDR2 as SQIVND (reference sequence). This CDR3 contains 13 residues. The V end was cut by 6 bases, the J end by 5 bases, with 11 bases between. CDR3 sequence: CASSWRANNEQFF. As DNA, the CDR3 is TGTGCCAGTAGCTGGCGGGCCAACAATGAGCAGTTCTTC.

The chain combines TRBV6-5 with TRBJ2-7, with 8 bases matching TRBD2. Per the germline V gene, CDR1 is MNHEY and CDR2 is SVGAGI. V was pared by 7 bases and J by 2 bases, with 4 bases of the junction left unmatched. This CDR3 contains 13 residues. CDR3 DNA sequence: TGTGCCAGCACCGGGACTAGTCCCTACGAGCAGTACTTC. It codes for CASTGTSPYEQYF.

This clone was found once. The V gene is TRBV6-5, the J gene TRBJ2-7; D remains ambiguous. Per germline, CDR1 MNHEY and CDR2 SVGAGI. The CDR3 extends over 15 amino acids. Trimming stripped 2 bases from V and 3 bases from J, with 14 bases between. In DNA form, the CDR3 reads TGTGCCAGCAGTTACGAAACCCCCTGGTTCTACGAGCAGTACTTC. Its protein is CASSYETPWFYEQYF.

This chain connects TRBV29-1 to TRBJ2-7, with TRBD2 matching over 7 bases. The CDR3 runs 13 residues. Per the germline V gene, CDR1 is SQVTM and CDR2 is ANQGSEA. V dropped 2 bases and J dropped 3; count of bases not matched to a gene: 4. The CDR3 region has the DNA TGCAGCGTTGAAATGGGAGGGGACTACGAGCAGTACTTC. Protein product: CSVEMGGDYEQYF.

The chain recombines TRBV7-6 with TRBJ2-5; D uncertain. This CDR3 region has 15 residues. The germline V gene encodes CDR1 SGHVS and CDR2 FNYEAQ. The V and J ends lost 3 bases and 2 bases respectively, with 13 bases between them. Written as DNA, the CDR3 is TGTGCCAGCAGCTTCTCCAACTCCGGGCAAGAGACCCAGTACTTC. This encodes CASSFSNSGQETQYF.

V usage is TRBV18 and J usage is TRBJ1-3, with D unresolved. This CDR3 has 17 residues. V was clipped by 5 bases and J by 9 bases, with 26 bases between them. Germline V CDR1 and CDR2: KGHSH, LQKENI. The chain's CDR3 is CASSGILGSTGRGTIYF. CDR3 coding DNA: TGTGCCAGCTCAGGGATTCTTGGTTCTACGGGAAGAGGCACCATATATTTT. Using reference TRBV18 and TRBJ1-3 for the parts outside the CDR3, the full variable domain is NAGVMQNPRHLVRRRGQEARLRCSPMKGHSHVYWYRQLPEEGLKFMVYLQKENIIDESGMPKERFSAEFPKEGPSILRIQQVVRGDSAAYFCASSGILGSTGRGTIYFGEGSWLTVV.

The chain carries TRBV12-3 or TRBV12-4 and TRBJ2-2; perhaps TRBD1 as D (5 bases). The ends were cut back, 8 bases at V and 5 bases at J, with 12 bases in the middle. This CDR3 region has 13 residues. Here the CDR3 reads CASRTTRTGELFF. The CDR3 DNA sequence: TGTGCCAGCCGGACAACCCGGACCGGGGAGCTGTTTTTT.

CDR3 sequence reads: CASSPVNQPQHF. Here the CDR3 DNA reads TGTGCCAGCAGCCCCGTAAATCAGCCCCAGCATTTT. The chain has TRBV12-3 or TRBV12-4 and TRBJ1-5, with D unclear. The CDR3 runs 12 residues. Trimming removed 6 bases at V and 4 bases at J, with 7 bases between.

DNA of the CDR3: TGTGCCAGCAGCCCTCGAGCGGGAGGGGGTGGAGATACGCAGTATTTT. Its protein product is CASSPRAGGGGDTQYF. This chain joins TRBV7-3 and TRBJ2-3, with 10 bases that match TRBD2. The CDR3 runs to 16 residues. CDR1 and CDR2 (germline): SGHTA, FQGTGA. Trimming took 5 bases from V and 5 from J; bases not matched to a gene: 10.

The V and J genes are TRBV3-1 (or the pseudogene TRBV3-2) and TRBJ1-4; possible D gene TRBD1, 5 bases. This CDR3 is 15 amino acids long. Germline values: CDR1 LGHDT, CDR2 YNNKEL (reference sequence). The V gene lost 4 bases and the J gene lost 0 bases, with 9 bases spanning the gap. CDR3 sequence: CASSRLGATNEKLFF. In DNA form, the CDR3 reads TGTGCCAGCAGCCGACTGGGGGCAACTAATGAAAAACTGTTTTTT.

The genes are TRBV24-1 and TRBJ1-6, with no clear D. Trimming removed 5 bases from V and 5 bases from J, with 9 bases in between. The germline V gene has CDR1 KGHDR and CDR2 SFDVKD. CDR3 length: 14 residues. The CDR3 protein is CATSAGRNNSPLHF. CDR3 DNA sequence: TGTGCCACCAGTGCGGGGAGGAATAATTCACCCCTCCACTTT.

The chain links TRBV6-2 or TRBV6-3 to TRBJ1-4; 7 bases fit TRBD1. Germline-derived CDR1 and CDR2 are MNHEY and SVGEGT. CDR3 length: 15 residues. The ends lost 4 bases at V and 14 bases at J; junction bases unmatched: 16. The CDR3 is CASSSLRGHEKWLFF. The CDR3 DNA sequence: TGTGCCAGCAGTTCCTTGAGGGGGCACGAGAAATGGCTGTTTTTT.

V usage is TRBV7-2 and J usage is TRBJ2-3, with 7 bases identical to TRBD1. The germline V gene has CDR1 SGHTA and CDR2 FQGNSA. The CDR3 loop spans 12 amino acids. V lost 5 bases and J lost 7; bases outside the gene matches: 3. This chain's CDR3 is CASSPQGYTQYF. The CDR3 coding sequence is TGTGCCAGCAGCCCACAGGGGTATACGCAGTATTTT.

V and J are TRBV27 and TRBJ2-1; D is ambiguous. The CDR3 covers 13 residues. V was pared by 9 bases and J by 3 bases, with 12 bases between. Germline V CDR1 and CDR2: MNHEY, SMNVEV (reference sequence). Here the CDR3 reads CASSLSVYNEQFF. Here the CDR3 DNA reads TGTGCCAGTTCACTCTCTGTCTACAATGAGCAGTTCTTC.